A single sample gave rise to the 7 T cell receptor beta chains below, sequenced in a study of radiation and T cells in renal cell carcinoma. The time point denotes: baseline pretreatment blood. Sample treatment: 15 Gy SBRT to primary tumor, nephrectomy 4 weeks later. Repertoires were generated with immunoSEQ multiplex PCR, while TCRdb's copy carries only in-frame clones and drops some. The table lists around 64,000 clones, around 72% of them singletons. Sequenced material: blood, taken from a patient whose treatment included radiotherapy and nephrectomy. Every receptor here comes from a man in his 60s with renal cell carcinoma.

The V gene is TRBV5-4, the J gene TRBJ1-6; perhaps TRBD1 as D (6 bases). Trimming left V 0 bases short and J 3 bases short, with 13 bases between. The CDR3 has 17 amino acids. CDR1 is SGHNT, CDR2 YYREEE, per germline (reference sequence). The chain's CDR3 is CASSLEIGGDYNSPLHF. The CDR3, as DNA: TGTGCCAGCAGCTTGGAGATAGGGGGTGACTATAATTCACCCCTCCACTTT.

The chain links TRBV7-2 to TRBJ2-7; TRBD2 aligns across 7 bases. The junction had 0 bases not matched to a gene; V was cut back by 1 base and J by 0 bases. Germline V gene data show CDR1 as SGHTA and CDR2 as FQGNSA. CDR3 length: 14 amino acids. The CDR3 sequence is CASSLGLASYEQYF. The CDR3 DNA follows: TGTGCCAGCAGCTTAGGACTAGCCTCCTACGAGCAGTACTTC.

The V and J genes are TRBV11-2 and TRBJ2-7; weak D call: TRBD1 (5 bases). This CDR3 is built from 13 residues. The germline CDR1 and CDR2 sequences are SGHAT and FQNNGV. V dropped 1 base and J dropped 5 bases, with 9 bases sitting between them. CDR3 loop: CASSLGQGDEQYF. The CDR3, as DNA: TGTGCCAGCAGCTTAGGGCAGGGCGACGAGCAGTACTTC. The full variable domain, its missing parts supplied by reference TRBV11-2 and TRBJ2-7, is EAGVAQSPRYKIIEKRQSVAFWCNPISGHATLYWYQQILGQGPKLLIQFQNNGVVDDSQLPKDRFSAERLKGVDSTLKIQPAKLEDSAVYLCASSLGQGDEQYFGPGTRLTVT.

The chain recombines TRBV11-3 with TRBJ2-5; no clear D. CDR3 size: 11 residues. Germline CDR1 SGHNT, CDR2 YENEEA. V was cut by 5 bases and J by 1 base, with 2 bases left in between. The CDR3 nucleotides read TGTGCCAGCAGCCCCCAAGAGACCCAGTACTTC. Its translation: CASSPQETQYF.

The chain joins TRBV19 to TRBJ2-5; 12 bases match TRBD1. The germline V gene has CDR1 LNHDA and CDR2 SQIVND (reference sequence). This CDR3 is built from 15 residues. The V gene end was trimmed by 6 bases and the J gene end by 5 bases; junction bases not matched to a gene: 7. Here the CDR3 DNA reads TGTGCCAGTAGAGGGGGACAGGGGGCTTGGGAGACCCAGTACTTC. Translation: CASRGGQGAWETQYF.

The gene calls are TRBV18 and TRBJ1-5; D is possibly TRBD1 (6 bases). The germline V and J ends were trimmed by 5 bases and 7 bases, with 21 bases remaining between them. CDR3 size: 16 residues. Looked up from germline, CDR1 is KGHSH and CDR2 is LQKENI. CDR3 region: CASSSSLQGIGQPQHF. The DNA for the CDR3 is TGTGCCAGCTCATCCTCTTTACAGGGCATAGGCCAGCCCCAGCATTTT.

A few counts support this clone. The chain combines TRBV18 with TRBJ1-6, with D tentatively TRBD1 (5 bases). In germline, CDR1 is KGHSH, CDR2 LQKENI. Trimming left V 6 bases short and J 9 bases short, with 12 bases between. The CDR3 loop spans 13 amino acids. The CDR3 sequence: CASSPDGGSPLHF. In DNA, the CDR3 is TGTGCCAGCTCCCCTGACGGGGGTTCACCCCTCCACTTT.